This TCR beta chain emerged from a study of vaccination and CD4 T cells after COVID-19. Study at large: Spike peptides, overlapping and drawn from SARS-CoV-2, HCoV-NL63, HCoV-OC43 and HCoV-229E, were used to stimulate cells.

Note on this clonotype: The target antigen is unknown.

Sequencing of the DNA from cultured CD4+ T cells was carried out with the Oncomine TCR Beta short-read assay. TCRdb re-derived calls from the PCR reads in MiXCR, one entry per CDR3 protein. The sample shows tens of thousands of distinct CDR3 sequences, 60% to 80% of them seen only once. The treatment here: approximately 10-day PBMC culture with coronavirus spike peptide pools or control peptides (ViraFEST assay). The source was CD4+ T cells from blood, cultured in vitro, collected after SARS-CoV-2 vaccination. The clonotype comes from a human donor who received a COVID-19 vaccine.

Written as DNA, the CDR3 is TGTGCCAGCAGCTTTTTCAGGGCGTTGAACACTGAAGCTTTCTTT. Translation gives CASSFFRALNTEAFF. The chain joins TRBV7-2 to TRBJ1-1; the D gene is possibly TRBD1 (5 bases). Germline loops: CDR1 SGHTA, CDR2 FQGNSA. The ends were cut back, 3 bases at V and 0 bases at J, with 11 bases in the middle. This CDR3 region has 15 residues.